The clone carrying this T cell receptor beta chain appeared many times. The record originates from a study of molecular identifiers for immune sequencing clone quantification. CDR3 length: 12 residues. V lost 4 bases and J 0 bases, leaving 4 bases between the germline ends. CDR1 GTSNPN and CDR2 SVGIG come from the germline V gene (reference sequence). One entry per CDR3 protein results from TCRdb running MiXCR on the PCR reads. This sample has about 630,000 distinct CDR3 sequences, with 25% found just once. The chain links TRBV30 to TRBJ2-1, with D uncertain. The TCR comes from a human donor in good health. Some libraries in this study had Jurkat cell RNA spiked in. The sample comprised naive CD8+ T cells from blood, with Jurkat cell RNA spiked in. This sample's subset: FACS-sorted CD8+CD4-CCR7+CD45RA+ naive T cells. The CDR3 protein is CAWKDSYNEQFF. The CDR3 DNA sequence: TGTGCCTGGAAGGACTCCTACAATGAGCAGTTCTTC.